This T cell receptor (beta chain) was identified during a study of patients and donors after allogeneic stem cell transplantation. MiXCR, applied by TCRdb to the RT-PCR reads, yields one record per CDR3 protein. The sample carries approximately 150,000 distinct CDR3 sequences, over 30% recorded once. J lost 3 bases, V lost 1 base, and 6 bases had no gene match. CDR1 and CDR2 from the germline V gene are SEHNR and FQNEAQ (reference sequence). CDR3 length: 16 amino acids. The sequence was obtained from a human donor who was either an allogeneic HSCT recipient or a stem cell or donor lymphocyte infusion donor (not recorded which). It is not recorded whose cells these are; they may come from a transplant donor. Sequenced input: blood, either unsorted or a sorted T cell fraction (not recorded which). V and J are TRBV7-9 and TRBJ1-1, with TRBD1 matching 9 bases. CDR3: CASSLDGTGRYTEAFF. The CDR3 nucleotides read TGTGCCAGCAGCTTAGACGGGACAGGGAGGTACACTGAAGCTTTCTTT. The full variable domain, in which reference TRBV7-9 and TRBJ1-1 provide the parts outside the CDR3, is DTGVSQNPRHKITKRGQNVTFRCDPISEHNRLYWYRQTLGQGPEFLTYFQNEAQLEKSRLLSDRFSAERPKGSFSTLEIQRTEQGDSAMYLCASSLDGTGRYTEAFFGQGTRLTVV.